The clone carrying this T cell receptor (beta chain) was counted between two and nine times. Its antigen is as yet unknown. The sample originates from a study of T-cell reconstitution after alpha-beta-depleted transplantation in children. The study, taken as a whole, reports: Recipient T cells and thymic progenitors that survived were the source of the high TCRbeta diversity seen at day 60 in some patients. Several hundred expanded graft clones reportedly gave rise to the alpha-beta T cells present about two months after transplant. One year after transplant, T-cell counts and diversity came mostly from newly produced T cells.

The CDR3 spans 14 residues. V shed 5 bases, J shed 3 bases, and the junction held 4 bases outside the gene matches. Unique molecular identifiers were incorporated during preparation of the TCRbeta library. TCRdb re-called the PCR reads with MiXCR, one entry per CDR3 protein. Found here are over 200,000 distinct CDR3 sequences, roughly 15% of them singletons; the top ten hold 35% to 50%. The sequencing here drew on PBMCs, mostly from graft donor cells, taken 360 days after TCRalphabeta/CD19-depleted stem cell transplant. The rearrangement links TRBV12-3 or TRBV12-4 to TRBJ2-4; 7 nucleotides line up with TRBD1. The sequence derives from a male patient between 2 and 9 years old who had a stem cell transplant for acute lymphoblastic leukemia, so the T cells may come from the graft donor. CDR3 sequence reads: CASSPQGDKNIQYF. The CDR3 DNA reads TGTGCCAGCAGTCCCCAGGGGGACAAAAACATTCAGTACTTC.